The rows below give T cell receptor beta chains drawn from one sample of a study of cytomegalovirus exposure and HLA in healthy donors. Repertoires were generated with immunoSEQ multiplex PCR, while TCRdb's copy carries only in-frame clones and drops some. The sample carries about 110,000 clones, roughly 69% recorded once. Sequencing input: PBMCs. The receptors stem from a man aged 25-45 years in good health and CMV-seropositive. The conserved cysteine and the conserved F or W are not part of the CDR3 here. A row's size may be missing; if present it is once, few, many or a size class.

size: -
V: TRBV5-1
CDR3: ASSPVWRVKDEQY

size: -
V: TRBV7-9
CDR3: ATVRNTEAF

size: -
V: TRBV7-2
CDR3: ASSFTGGGTDTQY

size: few
V: TRBV7-9
CDR3: ASSSERTFNQPQH

size: -
V: TRBV19
CDR3: ASSINRQGRPNEQF

size: -
V: TRBV19
CDR3: ASSPGFSGANVLT

size: -
V: TRBV2
CDR3: ASSLRGRGAQPQH

size: -
V: TRBV2
CDR3: ASSEGAGPFFDTQY

size: -
V: TRBV2
CDR3: ARQSNTEAF

size: -
V: TRBV6-6
CDR3: ASSPVGQNYEQY

size: -
V: TRBV18
CDR3: ASSRQGAGTGELF

size: -
V: TRBV4-2
CDR3: ASSRESSGARGTDTQY

size: -
V: TRBV7-8
CDR3: ASSSSSADQPQH

size: -
V: TRBV5-1
CDR3: ASSRGTGLAREQY

size: -
V: TRBV7-9
CDR3: ASSSQGFVTEAF

size: -
V: TRBV6-1
CDR3: ASLERDDTQY

size: once
V: TRBV29-1
CDR3: SASTGGPWTGELF

size: -
V: TRBV23-1
CDR3: ASSQRRRTGTLEAF

size: once
V: TRBV29-1
CDR3: SASESSFTDTQY

size: -
V: TRBV5-8
CDR3: ASSLLGGPYEQY

size: -
V: TRBV10-2
CDR3: ASSSGLAGATDTQY

size: -
V: TRBV11-3
CDR3: ASRAGYQETQY

size: -
V: TRBV6-4
CDR3: ASSAQGDTGELF

size: -
V: TRBV15
CDR3: ATITQGGNTEAF

size: -
V: TRBV2
CDR3: ASTGQGGTEAF

size: -
V: TRBV5-1
CDR3: ASSLRGASGGSSYNEQF

size: -
V: TRBV2
CDR3: ASSADRDQETQY

size: once
V: TRBV5-1
CDR3: ASSFHGDSRYEQY